This T cell receptor (beta chain) came from a study of follicular helper T cells after annual influenza vaccination. Noted time point: 2013-2014 season, 7 days after vaccination. Profiled with immunoSEQ multiplex PCR; TCRdb holds only in-frame clones, not every one. Among approximately 10,000 clones listed, approximately 83% were seen once. The sample was CXCR5- memory CD4+ T cells sorted from blood, taken 7 days after influenza vaccination. The sequence was collected from an adult who received the influenza vaccine.

The CDR3 region is CASSSTSGRPQHF. Written as DNA, the CDR3 is TGCGCCAGCAGCTCTACAAGCGGTCGGCCCCAGCATTTT. V usage is TRBV5-1 and J usage is TRBJ1-5; D is unclear. The CDR3 covers 13 residues. Trimming removed 3 bases from V and 9 bases from J, with 13 bases in between. CDR1 is SGHRS, CDR2 YFSETQ, per germline. Supplemented by reference TRBV5-1 and TRBJ1-5, the full variable domain reads KAGVTQTPRYLIKTRGQQVTLSCSPISGHRSVSWYQQTPGQGLQFLFEYFSETQRNKGNFPGRFSGRQFSNSRSEMNVSTLELGDSALYLCASSSTSGRPQHFGDGTRLSIL.